This T cell receptor (beta chain) was identified during a study of T-cell memory formation after mild COVID-19 (dated by TCRdb to the early 2020s). About the investigation overall: Most TCR sequence clusters were specific to one of the two donors. T-cell clones expanding and contracting after mild COVID-19 in a couple of donors were tracked by longitudinal TCRalpha and TCRbeta repertoire sequencing. The cohort comprised two young, previously healthy adult volunteers, one female and one male. Study-wide findings and limitations: The study covered only a couple of mild cases, and larger cohorts including severe cases with pre-infection samples were considered necessary. Some responding clones were found in pre-infection memory, which suggests that pre-existing cross-reactive memory T cells took part in the SARS-CoV-2 response. The second-wave clones that peaked on day 37 were not confirmed to be SARS-CoV-2 specific. Clones that contracted from day 15 to 85 showed balanced CD4/CD8 phenotypes, whereas a second wave of clones that expanded from day 15 to 37 leaned towards CD4+. Contracting CD4+ clones were located mainly in the CM and EM memory subsets, whereas CD8+ clones were found to be enriched in EMRA.

Reads for this sample came from an Illumina NovaSeq 6000. TCRalpha and TCRbeta cDNA libraries were constructed by 5'RACE with constant-segment primers, with sample barcodes and unique molecular identifiers being introduced. Trizol reagent was used to extract RNA from every sample. Libraries were amplified in two PCR steps, with a second sample barcode and Illumina TruSeq adapters added in the second step. Sequencing of the libraries was done on an Illumina NovaSeq, producing 2 x 150 bp paired-end reads. In the original analysis: With migec v1.2.7, reads were demultiplexed and then collapsed into UMI-guided consensus sequences. Using mixcr v2.1.11, the UMI consensuses were aligned to TRA and TRB V and J templates and assembled into clonotypes. Expanded or contracted clonotypes were those called significant by both edgeR and NoisET, with noise models trained on biological replicates. edgeR calls used a false discovery rate-adjusted p below 0.01 and a log2 fold-change threshold of 1. PCA with hierarchical clustering of max-normalized trajectories of the 1000 most abundant clonotypes was used as exploratory dynamics analysis. The CD4 or CD8 phenotype of responding clones was assigned using the separately sequenced CD4+ and CD8+ repertoires. The public sequencing data were trimmed at Q25 with fastp and processed into clonotypes with MiXCR by TCRdb, which kept only in-frame beta chains. Rows with one shared CDR3 protein collapse into an entry with the most common genes and DNA. TCRdb's processing, not the authors' own work, is the source of the V and J calls. This sample has 190,000 or so distinct CDR3 sequences in its table, and about a fifth of those were observed once. The top ten hold about 21% of the sample.

Notes on this clonotype: Its antigen target is currently unknown. Within one base of it there is no much larger clone, and no base qualities were kept.

Trimming removed 5 bases from V and 1 base from J; the gene matches leave 6 bases unexplained. According to the germline V gene, CDR1 reads SGHVS and CDR2 reads FNYEAQ. The CDR3 numbers 15 residues from cysteine through phenylalanine. Only the CDR3 portion is preserved as DNA: 45 bases, with reading frame beginning at the first base. PBMCs were isolated by Ficoll-Paque density gradient centrifugation. Sequenced material: PBMCs or a T cell subset sorted from them (not recorded which). Recombination connected TRBV7-6 to TRBJ2-7, and 9 junction bases match TRBD1. The TCR originated in an adult woman who had mild COVID-19 (a few samples of this study predate the infection). The sample titles of this study are shuffled in the database, so cell type and time point are left out; the donor was told from shared clones. The CDR3 sequence is CASSPGTGTSYEQYF. Read as DNA, the sequence is TGTGCCAGCAGCCCCGGGACAGGGACTTCCTACGAGCAGTACTTC.